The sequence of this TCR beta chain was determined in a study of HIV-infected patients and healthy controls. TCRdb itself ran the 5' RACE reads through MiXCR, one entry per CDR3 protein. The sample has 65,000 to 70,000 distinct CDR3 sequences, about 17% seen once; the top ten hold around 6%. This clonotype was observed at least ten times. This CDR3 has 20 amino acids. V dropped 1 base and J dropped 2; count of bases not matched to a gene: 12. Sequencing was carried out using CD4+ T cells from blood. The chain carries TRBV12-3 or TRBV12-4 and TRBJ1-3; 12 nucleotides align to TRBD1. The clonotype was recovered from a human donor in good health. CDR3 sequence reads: CASSLEFGTGGVRTGNTIYF. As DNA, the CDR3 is TGTGCCAGCAGTTTAGAATTCGGGACAGGGGGCGTGAGGACTGGAAACACCATATATTTT.